Listed below are T cell receptor beta chains from one sample, sequenced in a study of T cell changes during pregnancy in multiple sclerosis. Sequenced by immunoSEQ multiplex PCR; TCRdb stores in-frame clones only, minus some. The table lists around 62,000 clones, 93% of them singletons, with more than 3% in the top ten. Source: CD8+ T cells from peripheral blood mononuclear cells, taken in the second trimester of pregnancy. The receptors were gathered from a female donor with multiple sclerosis, enrolled in a pregnancy study. Each CDR3 is given with its conserved first and last residue. The order of the fields is J gene, D gene, V gene, CDR3 protein. A D gene is named only where the DNA matches it firmly.

TRBJ2-2,TRBD1,TRBV9,CASSAVPGQAYTGELFF
TRBJ2-1,TRBD1,TRBV2,CASSEGQGFVNEQFF
TRBJ2-7,TRBD1,TRBV9,CASSPRDRGYEQYF
TRBJ1-5,TRBD1,TRBV9,CASSVEGAGTQPQHF
TRBJ2-1,TRBD2,TRBV12-5,CASGSGLARDNEQFF
TRBJ2-2,TRBD1,TRBV10-3,CAISTGEMVGELFF
TRBJ2-1,.,TRBV10-3,CAISESGDSSSEQFF
TRBJ2-1,.,TRBV7-6,CASSQGNEQFF
TRBJ1-2,.,TRBV4-1,CASSQLDRNYGYTF
TRBJ1-2,.,TRBV25-1,CASSDYENYGYTF
TRBJ2-3,.,TRBV4-1,CASSQPSTDTQYF
TRBJ2-1,TRBD1,TRBV7-6,CASSLNQGARSDEQFF
TRBJ2-4,TRBD1,TRBV5-4,CASSLGGGGQGWENIQYF
TRBJ2-3,TRBD2,TRBV6-1,CASSAFTAGVTDTQYF
TRBJ2-7,.,TRBV30,CAGEGGSSYEQYF
TRBJ1-1,.,TRBV5-6,CASRSGGGTEAFF